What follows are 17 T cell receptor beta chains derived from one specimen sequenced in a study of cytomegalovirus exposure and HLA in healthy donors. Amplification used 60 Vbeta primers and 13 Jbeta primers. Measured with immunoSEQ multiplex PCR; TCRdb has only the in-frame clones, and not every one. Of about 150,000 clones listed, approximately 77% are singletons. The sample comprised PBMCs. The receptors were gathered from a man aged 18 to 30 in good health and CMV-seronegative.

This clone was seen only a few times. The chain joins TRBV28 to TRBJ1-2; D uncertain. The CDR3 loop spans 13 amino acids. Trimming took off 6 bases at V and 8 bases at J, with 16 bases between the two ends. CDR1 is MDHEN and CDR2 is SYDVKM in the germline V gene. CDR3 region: CASRGTQILGYTF. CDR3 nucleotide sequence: TGTGCCAGCAGAGGCACACAGATTCTCGGCTACACCTTC.

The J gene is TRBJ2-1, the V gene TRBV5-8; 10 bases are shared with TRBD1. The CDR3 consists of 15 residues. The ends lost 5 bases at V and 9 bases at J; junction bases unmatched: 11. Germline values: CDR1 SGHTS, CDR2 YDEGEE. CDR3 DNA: TGTGCCAGCAGATCGTGGGGACAGGGGAATGGTGAGCAGTTCTTC. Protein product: CASRSWGQGNGEQFF.

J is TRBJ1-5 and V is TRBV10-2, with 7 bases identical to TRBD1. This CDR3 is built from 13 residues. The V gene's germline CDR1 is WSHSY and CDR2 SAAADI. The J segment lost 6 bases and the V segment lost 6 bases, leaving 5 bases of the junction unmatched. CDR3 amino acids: CASRTGLSQPQHF. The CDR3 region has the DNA TGCGCCAGCAGGACAGGGTTATCTCAGCCCCAGCATTTT.

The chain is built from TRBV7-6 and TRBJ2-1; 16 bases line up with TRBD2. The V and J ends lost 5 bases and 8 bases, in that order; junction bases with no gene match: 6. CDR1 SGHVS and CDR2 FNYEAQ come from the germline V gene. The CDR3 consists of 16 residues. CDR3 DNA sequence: TGTGCCAGCAGCCCGGGACTAGCGGGGGGGGTTGATGAGCAGTTCTTC. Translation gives CASSPGLAGGVDEQFF.

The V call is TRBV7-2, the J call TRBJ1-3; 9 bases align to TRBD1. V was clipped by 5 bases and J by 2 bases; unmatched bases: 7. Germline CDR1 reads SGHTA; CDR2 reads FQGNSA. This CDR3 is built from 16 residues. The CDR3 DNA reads TGTGCCAGCAGCCCCGGCGGGACAGGGACTGGAAACACCATATATTTT. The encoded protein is CASSPGGTGTGNTIYF.

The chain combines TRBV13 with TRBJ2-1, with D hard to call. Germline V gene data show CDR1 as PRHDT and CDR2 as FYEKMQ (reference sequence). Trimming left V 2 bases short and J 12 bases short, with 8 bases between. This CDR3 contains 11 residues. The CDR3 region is CASSLRWAQFF. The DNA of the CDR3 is TGTGCCAGCAGCTTAAGGTGGGCGCAGTTCTTC.

For the CDR3, the DNA is TGTGCCAGCAGCGATGACAGTCAATCCTGGAAAGAGACCCAGTACTTC. This translates into CASSDDSQSWKETQYF. The chain recombines TRBV11-2 with TRBJ2-5; D is possibly TRBD1 (5 bases). Trimming took 5 bases from V and 3 from J, leaving 19 bases between them. CDR1 SGHAT and CDR2 FQNNGV come from the germline V gene. There are 16 residues in the CDR3. The whole variable domain, remainder taken from reference TRBV11-2 and TRBJ2-5, is EAGVAQSPRYKIIEKRQSVAFWCNPISGHATLYWYQQILGQGPKLLIQFQNNGVVDDSQLPKDRFSAERLKGVDSTLKIQPAKLEDSAVYLCASSDDSQSWKETQYFGPGTRLLVL.

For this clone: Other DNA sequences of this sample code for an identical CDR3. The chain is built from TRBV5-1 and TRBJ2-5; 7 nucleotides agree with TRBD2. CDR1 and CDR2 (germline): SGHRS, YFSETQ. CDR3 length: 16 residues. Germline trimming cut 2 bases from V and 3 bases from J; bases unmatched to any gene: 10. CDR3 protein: CASSFSGAGEKETQYF. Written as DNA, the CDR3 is TGCGCCAGCAGCTTCAGCGGGGCGGGAGAAAAAGAGACCCAGTACTTC.

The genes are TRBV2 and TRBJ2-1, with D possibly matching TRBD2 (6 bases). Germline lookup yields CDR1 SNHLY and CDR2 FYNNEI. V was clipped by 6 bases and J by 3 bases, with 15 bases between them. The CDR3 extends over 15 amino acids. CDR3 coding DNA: TGTGCCAGCAGCTTCCTGGGGGGAAGCTACAATGAGCAGTTCTTC. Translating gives CASSFLGGSYNEQFF.

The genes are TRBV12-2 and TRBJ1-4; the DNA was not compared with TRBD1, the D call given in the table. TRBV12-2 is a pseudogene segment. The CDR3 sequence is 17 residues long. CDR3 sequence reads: CASRLVYRTGRWEKLFF. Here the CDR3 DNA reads TGTGCAAGTCGCTTGGTTTACCGGACAGGGCGTTGGGAAAAACTGTTTTTT.

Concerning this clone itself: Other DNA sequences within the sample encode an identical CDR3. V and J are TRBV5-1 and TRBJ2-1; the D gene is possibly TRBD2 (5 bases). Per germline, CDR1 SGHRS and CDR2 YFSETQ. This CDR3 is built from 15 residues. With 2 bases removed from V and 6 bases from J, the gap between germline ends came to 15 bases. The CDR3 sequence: CASSLADPMVNEQFF. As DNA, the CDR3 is TGCGCCAGCAGCTTAGCGGACCCCATGGTCAATGAGCAGTTCTTC.

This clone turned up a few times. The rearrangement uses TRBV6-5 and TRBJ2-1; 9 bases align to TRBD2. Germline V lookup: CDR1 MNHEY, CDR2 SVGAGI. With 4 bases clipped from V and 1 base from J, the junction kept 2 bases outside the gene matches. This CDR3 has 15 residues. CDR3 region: CASSWTSASYNEQFF. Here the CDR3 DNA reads TGTGCCAGCAGTTGGACTAGCGCTTCCTACAATGAGCAGTTCTTC.

This chain's CDR3 is CASSLAARTSGNSYEQYF. The CDR3 region has the DNA TGTGCCAGCAGCTTAGCCGCGCGGACTAGCGGGAATTCCTACGAGCAGTACTTC. The chain couples TRBV7-8 to TRBJ2-7; 12 positions agree with TRBD2. The trim removed 0 bases at V and 1 base at J, leaving 7 bases unmatched. The CDR3 sequence is 18 residues long. Germline CDR1 and CDR2: SGHVS and FQNEAQ.

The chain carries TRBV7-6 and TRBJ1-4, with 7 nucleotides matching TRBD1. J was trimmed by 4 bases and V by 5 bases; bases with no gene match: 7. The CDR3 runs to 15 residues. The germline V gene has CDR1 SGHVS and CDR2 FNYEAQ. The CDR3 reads CASSHPGQRNEKLFF. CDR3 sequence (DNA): TGTGCCAGCAGCCACCCGGGACAGCGTAATGAAAAACTGTTTTTT. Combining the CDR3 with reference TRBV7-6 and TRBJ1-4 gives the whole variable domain GAGVSQSPRYKVTKRGQDVALRCDPISGHVSLYWYRQALGQGPEFLTYFNYEAQQDKSGLPNDRFSAERPEGSISTLTIQRTEQRDSAMYRCASSHPGQRNEKLFFGSGTQLSVL.

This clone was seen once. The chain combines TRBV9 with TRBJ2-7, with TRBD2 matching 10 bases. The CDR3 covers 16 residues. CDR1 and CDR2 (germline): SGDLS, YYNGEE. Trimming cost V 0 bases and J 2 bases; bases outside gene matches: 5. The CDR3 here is CASSVDTSGRAYEQYF. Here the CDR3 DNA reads TGTGCCAGCAGCGTAGATACCAGCGGGAGGGCCTACGAGCAGTACTTC.

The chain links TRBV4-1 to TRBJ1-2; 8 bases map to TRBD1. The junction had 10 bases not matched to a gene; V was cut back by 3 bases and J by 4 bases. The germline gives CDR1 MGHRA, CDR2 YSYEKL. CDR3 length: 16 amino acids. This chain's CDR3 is CASSQPRRGLGYGYTF. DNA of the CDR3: TGCGCCAGCAGCCAGCCGCGCAGGGGGCTCGGCTATGGCTACACCTTC.

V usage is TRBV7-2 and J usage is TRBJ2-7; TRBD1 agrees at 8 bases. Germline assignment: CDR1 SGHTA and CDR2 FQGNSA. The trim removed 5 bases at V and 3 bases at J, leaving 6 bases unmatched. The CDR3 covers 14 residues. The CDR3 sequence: CASSQPGQDYEQYF. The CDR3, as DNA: TGTGCCAGCAGCCAACCGGGACAGGACTACGAGCAGTACTTC. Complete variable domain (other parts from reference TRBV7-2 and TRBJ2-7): GAGVSQSPSNKVTEKGKDVELRCDPISGHTALYWYRQSLGQGLEFLIYFQGNSAPDKSGLPSDRFSAERTGGSVSTLTIQRTQQEDSAVYLCASSQPGQDYEQYFGPGTRLTVT.